This T cell receptor beta chain was obtained from a study of blood T cells in healthy people across ages. The CDR3 consists of 15 residues. V was pared by 6 bases and J by 5 bases, with 7 bases of the junction left unmatched. Germline loops: CDR1 MDHEN, CDR2 SYDVKM. Only one count was recorded for this clonotype. A J-beta primer mix and a sample-barcoded 5' primer were used in a second PCR of roughly 6 to 11 cycles. Every sample gave at least 2.5 million paired-end reads containing CDR3. One entry per CDR3 protein, called by TCRdb with MiXCR from the 5' RACE reads. The sample includes 790,000 or so distinct CDR3 sequences, roughly 56% of them seen just once. Each of the donors had around 9 milliliters of peripheral blood drawn into EDTA-treated Vacutainer tubes.

The V call is TRBV28, the J call TRBJ1-6; 7 bases fit TRBD1. The TCR comes from a man aged 40-55 years in good health. The specimen sequenced was blood. CDR3 sequence reads: CASRSGQQDNSPLHF. The CDR3 coding sequence is TGTGCCAGCAGGTCGGGACAGCAAGATAATTCACCCCTCCACTTT.